Presented here are 8 T cell receptor beta chains from one specimen sequenced in a study of blood T cell repertoires in COVID-19. Here immunoSEQ multiplex PCR was the method, and the copy in TCRdb shows in-frame clones only, minus some. There are some 200,000 clones in the sample; over 80% occur only once, and about 6% lies in the top ten. Material for sequencing was peripheral blood. Every receptor here comes from a woman aged 40-49 years with acute or convalescent COVID-19.

The sample holds a few counts of this clone. The chain uses TRBV21-1 and TRBJ2-2; the table names TRBD1, a call not compared with the DNA. TRBV21-1 constitutes a pseudogene. This CDR3 region has 15 residues. CDR3 in amino acids: CASSKTTGGTGELFF. CDR3 bases: TGTGCCAGCAGCAAAACGACAGGGGGCACCGGGGAGCTGTTTTTT.

The rearrangement joins TRBV5-1 to TRBJ1-3, with no clear D. This CDR3 contains 15 residues. Trimming pared 0 bases from V and 0 bases from J, leaving 7 bases between. Germline CDR1 and CDR2: SGHRS and YFSETQ. DNA of the CDR3: TGCGCCAGCAGCTTGGACGGTAACTCTGGAAACACCATATATTTT. It encodes CASSLDGNSGNTIYF.

The chain has TRBV7-9 and TRBJ1-1, with D possibly being TRBD1 (6 bases). V was shortened by 4 bases and J by 10 bases, with 16 bases between the two germline ends. Looked up from germline, CDR1 is SEHNR and CDR2 is FQNEAQ (reference sequence). This CDR3 region has 13 residues. The CDR3 region has the DNA TGTGCCAGCAGCTGGGGAAGGGGGTCGGGAGCTTTCTTT. It encodes CASSWGRGSGAFF.

The genes are TRBV24-1 and TRBJ1-1, with 7 bases lining up with TRBD1. This CDR3 contains 15 residues. Germline values: CDR1 KGHDR, CDR2 SFDVKD. Unmatched junction bases numbered 4, after V lost 4 bases and J lost 0 bases. Written as DNA, the CDR3 is TGTGCCACCAGTGACGGGACAGCAATGAACACTGAAGCTTTCTTT. This codes for CATSDGTAMNTEAFF.

This CDR3 is CASSPGVAGGETQYF. The CDR3 coding sequence is TGTGCCAGCAGCCCCGGGGTAGCGGGTGGAGAGACCCAGTACTTC. This chain uses TRBV3-1 (or the pseudogene TRBV3-2) with TRBJ2-5, with 7 bases aligning to TRBD2. In germline, CDR1 is LGHDT, CDR2 YNNKEL (reference sequence). The V segment lost 4 bases and the J segment 4 bases; nucleotides outside the gene matches: 9. The CDR3 is 15 residues long.

This clone has more than one count but fewer than ten. CDR3 region: CATSPGTVFSDTQYF. CDR3 in DNA: TGCGCCACCTCGCCTGGTACGGTCTTTTCAGATACGCAGTATTTT. V usage is TRBV4-1 and J usage is TRBJ2-3; no clear D gene. V was cut by 10 bases and J by 4 bases, with 21 bases left in between. Germline CDR1 MGHRA, CDR2 YSYEKL. There are 15 residues in the CDR3.

This chain joins TRBV24-1 and TRBJ1-6; D gene unclear. The V gene lost 1 base and the J gene lost 10 bases, with 7 bases spanning the gap. The CDR3 consists of 13 residues. The germline CDR1 and CDR2 sequences are KGHDR and SFDVKD. The CDR3 is CATSDFSGSPLHF. In DNA, the CDR3 is TGTGCCACCAGTGATTTTTCCGGGTCACCCCTCCACTTT.

The genes are TRBV5-1 and TRBJ1-5; TRBD1 might be the D (5 bases). In germline, CDR1 is SGHRS, CDR2 YFSETQ. This CDR3 region has 14 residues. V shed 4 bases and J shed 6 bases, with 14 bases lying between them. The CDR3 nucleotides read TGCGCCAGCAGCATGACAGCGGGAAGTCAGCCCCAGCATTTT. This encodes CASSMTAGSQPQHF.